Below, 29 T cell receptor beta chains from the same sample are listed, as sequenced in a study of blood T cell repertoires in COVID-19. TCRdb's copy holds only in-frame clones and misses some; the assay was immunoSEQ multiplex PCR. The sample holds almost 250,000 clones, around 89% seen once. The specimen was PBMCs or T cells enriched from blood (not recorded which). These receptors originate from a woman in her thirties who had recovered from COVID-19.

This CDR3 reads CASTTSGGLASGEQYF. The DNA for the CDR3 is TGTGCCAGCACCACGTCGGGGGGACTAGCGAGTGGCGAGCAGTACTTC. The chain carries TRBV7-2 and TRBJ2-7, with 10 bases lining up with TRBD2. V gave up 7 bases and J gave up 6 bases; unmatched junction bases: 15. This CDR3 has 16 residues. Germline CDR1 and CDR2: SGHTA and FQGNSA.

The genes are TRBV7-2 and TRBJ1-6; D gene uncertain. The CDR3 is 16 residues long. Germline V gives CDR1 SGHTA, CDR2 FQGNSA. Deletions cut 3 bases from V and 2 bases from J, with 11 bases between. CDR3 in amino acids: CASSLRSGAYNSPLHF. The CDR3 region has the DNA TGTGCCAGCAGCTTGCGGAGCGGGGCCTATAATTCACCCCTCCACTTT.

V and J are TRBV5-1 and TRBJ1-1; TRBD1 aligns across 9 bases. In germline, CDR1 is SGHRS, CDR2 YFSETQ. CDR3 length: 13 amino acids. The ends lost 5 bases at V and 1 base at J; junction bases unmatched: 0. The CDR3 DNA follows: TGCGCCAGCAGGGACAGGGGGAACACTGAAGCTTTCTTT. Encoded protein: CASRDRGNTEAFF.

The V call is TRBV27, the J call TRBJ2-5, with TRBD2 identical over 7 bases. Germline CDR1 is MNHEY and CDR2 is SMNVEV (reference sequence). The trim removed 6 bases at V and 4 bases at J, leaving 5 bases unmatched. The CDR3 spans 13 residues. The DNA for the CDR3 is TGTGCCAGCAGCCGGGCTAGCGGAGAGACCCAGTACTTC. This translates into CASSRASGETQYF.

This chain uses TRBV19 with TRBJ1-1; the D gene is possibly TRBD1 (5 bases). V was cut by 4 bases and J by 4 bases, with 10 bases left in between. The CDR3 totals 13 residues. Germline CDR1 reads LNHDA; CDR2 reads SQIVND (reference sequence). The CDR3 sequence: CASSRGGTTEAFF. The CDR3 DNA is TGTGCCAGTAGTAGGGGAGGGACCACTGAAGCTTTCTTT.

The chain uses TRBV4-3 and TRBJ2-2, with D tentatively TRBD1 (5 bases). CDR1 LGHNA and CDR2 YSLEER come from the germline V gene. Trimming cost V 1 base and J 2 bases, with 11 bases left between them. This CDR3 region has 16 residues. CDR3 nucleotide sequence: TGCGCCAGCAGCCAAGGTCGACAGATTAACACCGGGGAGCTGTTTTTT. Translating it yields CASSQGRQINTGELFF.

The chain joins TRBV5-1 to TRBJ1-1; D unresolved. The CDR3 contains 13 residues. Germline V gene data show CDR1 as SGHRS and CDR2 as YFSETQ. The V end was cut by 0 bases, the J end by 3 bases, with 6 bases between. The CDR3 nucleotides are TGCGCCAGCAGCTTGGAGAGGTACACTGAAGCTTTCTTT. As protein: CASSLERYTEAFF.

The rearrangement joins TRBV7-9 to TRBJ1-3; TRBD1 is a possible D gene (5 bases). Germline CDR1 SEHNR, CDR2 FQNEAQ (reference sequence). Trimming cost V 5 bases and J 0 bases, with 11 bases left between them. The CDR3 is 15 residues long. The CDR3 nucleotides are TGTGCCAGCAGCCGTGACAGATCCTCTGGAAACACCATATATTTT. Translated, it gives CASSRDRSSGNTIYF.

The CDR3 spells CASSSRGRGGGLNTEAFF. The CDR3 DNA reads as TGTGCCAGCAGTTCCAGGGGGCGCGGAGGGGGGCTGAACACTGAAGCTTTCTTT. This chain connects TRBV28 to TRBJ1-1, with 8 positions matching TRBD1. This CDR3 is built from 18 residues. The V gene's germline CDR1 is MDHEN and CDR2 SYDVKM. The V gene end was trimmed by 4 bases and the J gene end by 0 bases; junction bases not matched to a gene: 13.

The chain combines TRBV28 with TRBJ1-2; 8 bases agree with TRBD1. CDR1 and CDR2 from the germline V gene are MDHEN and SYDVKM. CDR3 length: 15 residues. The ends lost 3 bases at V and 7 bases at J; junction bases unmatched: 10. This chain's CDR3 is CASSFRSGQVSGYTF. CDR3 DNA sequence: TGTGCCAGCAGTTTTAGGTCGGGACAGGTTTCTGGCTACACCTTC.

This chain joins TRBV6-5 and TRBJ1-1; the D is unclear. V was cut by 5 bases and J by 5 bases, with 12 bases left in between. The germline gives CDR1 MNHEY, CDR2 SVGAGI. The CDR3 sequence is 13 residues long. The CDR3 DNA sequence: TGTGCCAGCAGTATAACAGCTAATACTGAAGCTTTCTTT. Amino acids: CASSITANTEAFF.

This chain connects TRBV11-2 to TRBJ1-1; 9 bases are shared with TRBD1. The length of the CDR3 is 13 residues. The V gene end was trimmed by 4 bases and the J gene end by 14 bases; junction bases not matched to a gene: 11. Germline lookup yields CDR1 SGHAT and CDR2 FQNNGV. The chain's CDR3 is CASSSDLDRGVFF. CDR3 DNA sequence: TGTGCCAGCAGCTCAGACCTAGACAGGGGGGTCTTCTTT.

The rearrangement uses TRBV20-1 and TRBJ1-5; tentatively, D is TRBD1 (5 bases). This CDR3 comprises 13 residues. Germline V CDR1 and CDR2: DFQATT, SNEGSKA (reference sequence). Trimming removed 3 bases at V and 5 bases at J, with 11 bases between. The CDR3 DNA is TGCAGTGCTAGTTCCCCAGGGCATCAGCCCCAGCATTTT. Amino acid sequence: CSASSPGHQPQHF.

V gene TRBV4-1 combines with J gene TRBJ1-2; TRBD1 aligns across 7 bases. In germline, CDR1 is MGHRA, CDR2 YSYEKL. V shed 3 bases and J 8 bases; nucleotides not matched to a gene: 6. CDR3 size: 13 residues. The CDR3 nucleotides are TGCGCCAGCAGCCAGGCGACAGGGATCGGCTACACCTTC. Protein sequence: CASSQATGIGYTF.

The chain recombines TRBV7-9 with TRBJ1-2; a possible D gene is TRBD1 (5 bases). The ends were cut back, 1 base at V and 8 bases at J, with 11 bases in the middle. The CDR3 is 13 residues long. CDR1 and CDR2 from the germline V gene are SEHNR and FQNEAQ (reference sequence). CDR3 sequence reads: CASSLVGAEGYTF. The CDR3 DNA reads TGTGCCAGCAGCTTAGTAGGGGCGGAAGGCTACACCTTC.

This chain links TRBV2 with TRBJ1-2, with 9 bases lining up with TRBD1. After removal of 5 bases from V and 6 bases from J, the junction contained 4 bases not matched to a gene. This CDR3 spans 13 amino acids. Looked up from germline, CDR1 is SNHLY and CDR2 is FYNNEI. The CDR3 reads CASSPDRGDGYTF. In DNA form, the CDR3 reads TGTGCCAGCAGTCCGGACAGGGGCGATGGCTACACCTTC.

The DNA of the CDR3 is TGTGCCTGGAGAGACAGGGGCGACACTGAAGCTTTCTTT. It translates to CAWRDRGDTEAFF. The V gene is TRBV30, the J gene TRBJ1-1, with TRBD1 identical over 8 bases. This CDR3 has 13 residues. The germline V gene has CDR1 GTSNPN and CDR2 SVGIG (reference sequence). V lost 3 bases and J lost 3; bases outside the gene matches: 3. Full variable domain (remainder filled in from reference TRBV30 and TRBJ1-1): SQTIHQWPATLVQPVGSPLSLECTVEGTSNPNLYWYRQAAGRGLQLLFYSVGIGQISSEVPQNLSASRPQDRQFILSSKKLLLSDSGFYLCAWRDRGDTEAFFGQGTRLTVV.

J is TRBJ1-1 and V is TRBV14, with no clear D. Trimming cost V 5 bases and J 4 bases, with 14 bases left between them. The CDR3 contains 14 residues. Germline CDR1 SGHDN, CDR2 FVKESK. The CDR3 reads CASSNEAGVTEAFF. In nucleotides, the CDR3 is TGTGCCAGCAGCAATGAGGCGGGCGTCACTGAAGCTTTCTTT.

The gene calls are TRBV28 and TRBJ1-5; D is possibly TRBD1 (6 bases). This CDR3 contains 15 residues. Per the germline V gene, CDR1 is MDHEN and CDR2 is SYDVKM. V shed 6 bases and J shed 4 bases, with 16 bases lying between them. The CDR3 here is CASSSQGIGNQPQHF. Written as DNA, the CDR3 is TGTGCCAGCAGCTCACAGGGAATAGGGAATCAGCCCCAGCATTTT.

The chain is built from TRBV28 and TRBJ1-1; 7 bases fit TRBD1. The V and J ends lost 7 bases and 0 bases, in that order; junction bases with no gene match: 17. The CDR3 spans 18 residues. Germline V gene sequence: CDR1 MDHEN, CDR2 SYDVKM. DNA for the CDR3: TGTGCCAGCAACGTTTATAGAGGGGGCAGCGTAATGAACACTGAAGCTTTCTTT. This gives the protein CASNVYRGGSVMNTEAFF.

The V call is TRBV7-2, the J call TRBJ1-5; 8 nucleotides align to TRBD1. J gave up 7 bases and V 3 bases, and 8 bases lay outside the gene matches. The germline CDR1 and CDR2 sequences are SGHTA and FQGNSA. This CDR3 region has 15 residues. CDR3 amino acids: CASSFRTGSGQPQHF. The CDR3 nucleotides read TGTGCCAGCAGCTTCCGGACAGGGTCGGGGCAGCCCCAGCATTTT. Full variable domain (rest looked up from reference TRBV7-2 and TRBJ1-5): GAGVSQSPSNKVTEKGKDVELRCDPISGHTALYWYRQSLGQGLEFLIYFQGNSAPDKSGLPSDRFSAERTGGSVSTLTIQRTQQEDSAVYLCASSFRTGSGQPQHFGDGTRLSIL.

This clone was counted only a few times. The genes are TRBV7-2 and TRBJ1-2, with 9 bases aligning to TRBD1. Germline assignment: CDR1 SGHTA and CDR2 FQGNSA. V was pared by 4 bases and J by 5 bases, with 8 bases of the junction left unmatched. The CDR3 spans 15 residues. The DNA for the CDR3 is TGTGCCAGCAGCTATGGGACAGGGCGATCTTATGGCTACACCTTC. Translated: CASSYGTGRSYGYTF.

The V gene is TRBV5-1, the J gene TRBJ1-5, with 7 bases lining up with TRBD1. The V segment lost 4 bases and the J segment 4 bases; nucleotides outside the gene matches: 2. Looked up from germline, CDR1 is SGHRS and CDR2 is YFSETQ. The CDR3 is 13 amino acids. CDR3 sequence (DNA): TGCGCCAGCAGCAGGGACAGTAATCAGCCCCAGCATTTT. It yields the protein CASSRDSNQPQHF.

The gene calls are TRBV7-3 and TRBJ2-2; D ambiguous. The V and J ends lost 0 bases and 6 bases respectively, with 5 bases between them. Germline V gives CDR1 SGHTA, CDR2 FQGTGA. There are 13 residues in the CDR3. CDR3 DNA: TGTGCCAGCAGCTTAACTAGCTCCGGGGAGCTGTTTTTT. It is translated as CASSLTSSGELFF.

The CDR3 here is CASSRMTLESSTGELFF. CDR3 nucleotide sequence: TGCGCCAGCAGCCGTATGACTTTGGAGAGTAGCACCGGGGAGCTGTTTTTT. J is TRBJ2-2 and V is TRBV5-1; the D is unclear. V dropped 4 bases and J dropped 4 bases, with 20 bases sitting between them. Germline CDR1 and CDR2: SGHRS and YFSETQ. The CDR3 loop spans 17 amino acids. The variable domain in full, with the rest retrieved from reference TRBV5-1 and TRBJ2-2, is KAGVTQTPRYLIKTRGQQVTLSCSPISGHRSVSWYQQTPGQGLQFLFEYFSETQRNKGNFPGRFSGRQFSNSRSEMNVSTLELGDSALYLCASSRMTLESSTGELFFGEGSRLTVL.

CDR3 DNA sequence: TGTGCCAGCAGTGTCAGGGATATGAACACTGAAGCTTTCTTT. Protein sequence: CASSVRDMNTEAFF. The genes are TRBV25-1 and TRBJ1-1; D is perhaps TRBD1 (5 bases). V shed 4 bases and J shed 0 bases, with 9 bases lying between them. Germline V gene data show CDR1 as MGHDK and CDR2 as SYGVNS. The CDR3 extends over 14 amino acids.

This clone was counted once. The gene calls are TRBV10-3 and TRBJ1-6; maybe TRBD1 (6 bases). Per the germline V gene, CDR1 is ENHRY and CDR2 is SYGVKD. V lost 1 base, J lost 11 bases, and 12 bases lay in between. The CDR3 covers 14 residues. CDR3 bases: TGTGCCATCAGTGAGTTTCAGGGGAAGGCACCCCTCCACTTT. Amino acid sequence: CAISEFQGKAPLHF.

The CDR3 region has the DNA TGTGCCAGCAGCCTGGCGTTCGGGGAGGGCTACACCTTC. This translates into CASSLAFGEGYTF. The V and J genes are TRBV7-3 and TRBJ1-2; no clear D gene. This CDR3 comprises 13 residues. Trimming took 5 bases from V and 8 from J, leaving 15 bases between them. CDR1 is SGHTA, CDR2 FQGTGA, per germline.

The CDR3, as DNA: TGTGCCAGCGTCGCCACAGTTGGCAATCAGCCCCAGCATTTT. Its protein is CASVATVGNQPQHF. The V gene is TRBV6-5, the J gene TRBJ1-5, with D hard to call. The V end lost 8 bases, the J end lost 2 bases, and 13 bases lay between the germline ends. There are 14 residues in the CDR3. Germline V gene data show CDR1 as MNHEY and CDR2 as SVGAGI.